This entry is about one T cell receptor (beta chain). Baseline was the first blood sampling point, followed by cycle 4 day 1 and cycle 7 day 1. These data come from a study of OX40 agonist ivuxolimab in advanced cancers. Turning to the study itself: Patients with prior anti-PD-1, anti-PD-L1 or anti-CTLA-4 therapy were eligible; approximately 40% had some.

Data came from immunoSEQ multiplex PCR; TCRdb stores just in-frame clones and leaves some out. The sample shows 21,000 or so clones, roughly four fifths of them seen only once. This sample comprised CD4+ or CD8+ T cells sorted from blood, obtained in a trial of the OX40 agonist ivuxolimab. The source is an adult with an advanced solid tumor such as melanoma, head and neck, liver or kidney cancer.

CDR3 DNA sequence: TGTGCCAGCAGTTTAAGGTGGCGTAGCACAGATACGCAGTATTTT. Translated, it gives CASSLRWRSTDTQYF. The chain has TRBV28 and TRBJ2-3, with unresolved D. Germline CDR1 is MDHEN and CDR2 is SYDVKM. This CDR3 region has 15 residues. Trimming stripped 2 bases from V and 0 bases from J, with 9 bases between.